This paragraph covers one T cell receptor beta chain sequence. Its antigen is not identified. CDR3 length: 16 residues. V dropped 2 bases and J dropped 0; count of bases not matched to a gene: 1. Germline V gene data show CDR1 as KGHSH and CDR2 as LQKENI. The authors split each subset's genomic DNA evenly across several immunoSEQ plates. Profiling relied on immunoSEQ multiplex PCR, and the TCRdb table lists in-frame clones only, not all of them. The sample records over 1.5 million clones, under 99% being singletons. The sample comes from a study of shared clonotypes between healthy human individuals. Looking at the study overall: Every donor yielded three CD4 naive, three CD4 memory, two CD8 naive and one CD8 memory plate.

The study's findings and limits: In general, naive subsets displayed greater estimated richness than memory subsets did.

Sequenced input: naive CD4+ T cells sorted from blood. Subset described: CD45RA+ positively selected. The TCR sequence derives from a man in his thirties or forties in good health. V gene TRBV18 combines with J gene TRBJ2-4; 10 nucleotides match TRBD1. The CDR3 protein is CASSPRDRGAKNIQYF. For the CDR3, the DNA is TGTGCCAGCTCACCAAGGGACAGGGGAGCCAAAAACATTCAGTACTTC. The variable domain in full, completed from reference TRBV18 and TRBJ2-4, reads NAGVMQNPRHLVRRRGQEARLRCSPMKGHSHVYWYRQLPEEGLKFMVYLQKENIIDESGMPKERFSAEFPKEGPSILRIQQVVRGDSAAYFCASSPRDRGAKNIQYFGAGTRLSVL.